This T cell receptor (beta chain) appears in the sequencing data of a study of STAT3 mutations in large granular lymphocyte leukemia. General observations from the study: Every T-LGLL patient had at least one immunodominant TCRbeta clonotype. Differing intervals and regimens complicate linking therapy response to clone burden.

CDR3 length: 14 residues. Trimming shortened V by 7 bases and J by 2 bases, and 13 bases separated the two germline ends. From germline, CDR1 is LNHDA and CDR2 SQIVND (reference sequence). TCRdb's copy holds only in-frame clones and misses some; the assay was immunoSEQ multiplex PCR. The sample holds roughly 6,500 clones, approximately 57% seen once. This clone was counted only a few times. Its antigen remains unknown. The receptor was isolated from a boy aged 5-17 years with T-cell large granular lymphocyte leukemia. Some clones in this sample may be carry-over from other donors' samples. The genes are TRBV19 and TRBJ2-3; tentatively, D is TRBD2 (7 bases). The sequenced material came from peripheral blood mononuclear cells. The CDR3 loop reads CASTGGGATDTQYF. In DNA, the CDR3 is TGTGCCAGTACCGGAGGGGGGGCCACAGATACGCAGTATTTT.